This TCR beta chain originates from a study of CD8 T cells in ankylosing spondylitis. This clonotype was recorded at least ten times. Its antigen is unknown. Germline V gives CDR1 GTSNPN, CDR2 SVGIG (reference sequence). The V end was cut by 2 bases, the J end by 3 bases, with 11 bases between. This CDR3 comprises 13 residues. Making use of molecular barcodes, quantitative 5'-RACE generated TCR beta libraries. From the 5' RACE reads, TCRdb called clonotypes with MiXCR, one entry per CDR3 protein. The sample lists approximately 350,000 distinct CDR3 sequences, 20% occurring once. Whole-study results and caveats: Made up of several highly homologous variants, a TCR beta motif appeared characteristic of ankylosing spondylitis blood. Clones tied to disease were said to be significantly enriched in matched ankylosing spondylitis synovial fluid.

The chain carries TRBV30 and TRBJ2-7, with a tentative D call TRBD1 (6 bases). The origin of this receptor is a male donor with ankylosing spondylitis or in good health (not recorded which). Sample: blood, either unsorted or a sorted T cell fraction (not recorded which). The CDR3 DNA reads TGTGCCTGGAGTCGGGACAAGGGCTACGAGCAGTACTTC. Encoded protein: CAWSRDKGYEQYF.